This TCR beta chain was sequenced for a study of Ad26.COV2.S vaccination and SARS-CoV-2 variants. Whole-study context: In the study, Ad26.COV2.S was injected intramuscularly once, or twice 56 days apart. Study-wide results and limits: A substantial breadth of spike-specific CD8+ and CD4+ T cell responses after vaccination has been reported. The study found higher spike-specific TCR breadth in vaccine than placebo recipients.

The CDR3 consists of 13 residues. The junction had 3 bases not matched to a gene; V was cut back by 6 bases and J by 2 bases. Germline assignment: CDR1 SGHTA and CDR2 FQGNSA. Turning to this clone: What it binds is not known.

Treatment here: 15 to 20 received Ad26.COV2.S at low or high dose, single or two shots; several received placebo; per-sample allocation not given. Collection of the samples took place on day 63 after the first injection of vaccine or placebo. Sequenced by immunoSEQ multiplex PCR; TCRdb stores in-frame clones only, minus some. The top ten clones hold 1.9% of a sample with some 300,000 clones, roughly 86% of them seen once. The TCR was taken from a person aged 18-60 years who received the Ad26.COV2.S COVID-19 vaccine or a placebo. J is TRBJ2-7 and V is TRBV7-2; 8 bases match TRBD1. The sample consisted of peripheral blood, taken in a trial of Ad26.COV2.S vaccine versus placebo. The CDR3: CASRQGAAYEQYF. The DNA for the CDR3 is TGTGCCAGCAGGCAGGGGGCGGCCTACGAGCAGTACTTC. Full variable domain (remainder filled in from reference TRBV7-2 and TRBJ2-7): GAGVSQSPSNKVTEKGKDVELRCDPISGHTALYWYRQSLGQGLEFLIYFQGNSAPDKSGLPSDRFSAERTGGSVSTLTIQRTQQEDSAVYLCASRQGAAYEQYFGPGTRLTVT.